A selection of T cell receptor beta chains follows, all from one sample in a study of blood T cell repertoires in COVID-19. Profiled with immunoSEQ multiplex PCR; TCRdb holds only in-frame clones, not every one. The repertoire consists of roughly 130,000 clones, with approximately 80% occurring once and the leading ten covering more than 9.5%. The sample was peripheral blood. The receptors originated from a man aged 40-49 years with active or convalescent COVID-19. CDR3s include the opening cysteine and the closing phenylalanine or tryptophan. D genes are given only for firm matches. Clone size is shown for a subset of rows, as once, few, many or a class of expanded clone.

>.|TRBD1|TRBJ1-1|TRBV9
CASSGGQMNTEAFF
TGTGCCAGCAGCGGGGGACAGATGAACACTGAAGCTTTCTTT
>.|.|TRBJ1-6|TRBV5-8
CASSLDSYNSPLHF
TGTGCCAGCAGCTTGGACAGCTATAATTCACCCCTCCACTTT
>.|.|TRBJ1-4|TRBV12-2
CASRSGQGREKLFF
TGTGCAAGTCGATCCGGACAGGGACGTGAAAAACTGTTTTTT
>few|.|TRBJ1-5|TRBV23-1
CASSPLLRHPYQDQPQHF
TGCGCCAGCAGTCCCCTTTTGAGACACCCGTACCAAGATCAGCCCCAGCATTTT
>.|TRBD2|TRBJ2-5|TRBV5-1
CASSLTTSGGAETQYF
TGCGCCAGCAGCTTGACGACTAGCGGGGGAGCAGAGACCCAGTACTTC
>.|.|TRBJ2-7|TRBV12-3/TRBV12-4
CASSSGTPYEQYF
TGTGCCAGCAGTTCCGGGACACCCTACGAGCAGTACTTC
>.|.|TRBJ1-3|TRBV27
CATREMGAGNTIYF
TGTGCCACCAGGGAGATGGGTGCTGGAAACACCATATATTTT
>.|TRBD1|TRBJ1-6|TRBV19
CASSTGGLKNSPLHF
TGTGCCAGTAGTACAGGGGGCCTGAAGAACTCACCCCTCCACTTT
>.|TRBD2|TRBJ2-3|TRBV7-2
CASSLSLAGLSTDTQYF
TGTGCCAGCAGCTTGTCACTAGCGGGGCTTAGCACAGATACGCAGTATTTT
>.|.|TRBJ2-1|TRBV6-6
CASSPPERATWGNEQFF
TGTGCCAGCAGTCCGCCGGAGAGGGCCACCTGGGGCAATGAGCAGTTCTTC
>.|TRBD1|TRBJ2-6|TRBV5-6
CASRGTGTGANVLTF
TGTGCCAGCAGAGGGACAGGGACCGGGGCCAACGTCCTGACTTTC
>.|.|TRBJ1-5|TRBV19
CASSTFEGRQPQHF
TGTGCCAGTAGTACCTTTGAGGGTCGGCAGCCCCAGCATTTT
>once|.|TRBJ2-3|TRBV4-1
CASSQDRLVSTDTQYF
TGCGCCAGCAGCCAAGATAGACTAGTCAGTACAGATACGCAGTATTTT
>.|.|TRBJ2-1|TRBV5-1
CASSSSVATHNEQFF
TGCGCCAGCAGCTCAAGCGTTGCCACCCACAATGAGCAGTTCTTC
>.|TRBD1|TRBJ1-5|TRBV2
CASSYGTAHSNQPQHF
TGTGCCAGCAGCTATGGGACAGCCCATAGCAATCAGCCCCAGCATTTT
>once|TRBD1|TRBJ1-6|TRBV6-6
CASSSTQGWGSPLHF
TGTGCCAGCAGTTCCACACAGGGGTGGGGTTCACCCCTCCACTTT